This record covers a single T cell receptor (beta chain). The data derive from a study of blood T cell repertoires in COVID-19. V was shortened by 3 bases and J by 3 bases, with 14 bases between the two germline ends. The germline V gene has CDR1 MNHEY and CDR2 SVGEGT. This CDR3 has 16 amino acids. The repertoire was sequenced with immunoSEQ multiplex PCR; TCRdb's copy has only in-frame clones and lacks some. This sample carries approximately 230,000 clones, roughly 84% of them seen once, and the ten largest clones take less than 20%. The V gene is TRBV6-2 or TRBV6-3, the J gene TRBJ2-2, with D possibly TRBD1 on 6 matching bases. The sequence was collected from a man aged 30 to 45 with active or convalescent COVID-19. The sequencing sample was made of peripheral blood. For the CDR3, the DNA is TGTGCCAGCAGTTATGCCCAGGGGATAGACACCGGGGAGCTGTTTTTT. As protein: CASSYAQGIDTGELFF.